This entry features one T cell receptor (beta chain) sequence. In the authors' methods: The assay estimated nucleated cells by amplifying reference gene primers. Assay used: immunoSEQ multiplex PCR; TCRdb lists only in-frame clones, some missing. That table is the source of V, J and clone size, and D and trimming were worked out from the DNA. The data contain fewer than 95,000 clones, over 75% of them singletons. This sample stems from a study of blood T cell repertoires in COVID-19. Study-level information: Sample material is recorded as cDNA or gDNA derived from T cells, B-cell-depleted T cells, or PBMCs.

Trimming at V came to 0 bases and at J to 8 bases, leaving 7 bases not matched to a gene. This CDR3 has 16 residues. Germline V gene data show CDR1 as MGHRA and CDR2 as YSYEKL. The V and J genes are TRBV4-1 and TRBJ2-2; 9 nucleotides align to TRBD2. The TCR sequence derives from a woman aged 80 or older with acute or convalescent COVID-19. The sample consisted of peripheral blood. CDR3 coding DNA: TGCGCCAGCAGCCAAGATCATAGCGGGGGACGTGGGGAGCTGTTTTTT. Translated, it gives CASSQDHSGGRGELFF.